Following are 30 T cell receptor beta chains from one sample sequenced in a study of T-cell reconstitution after alpha-beta-depleted transplantation in children. Unique molecular identifiers were used in preparing the TCRbeta library. TCRdb re-called the PCR reads with MiXCR, one entry per CDR3 protein. This table holds about 540,000 distinct CDR3 sequences, roughly 18% found once. This specimen consisted of PBMCs from the stem cell graft donor, obtained from the stem cell graft. Receptors originate from a human donor who donated a stem cell graft to a child with acute lymphoblastic leukemia.

A few counts support this clonotype. The V call is TRBV6-1, the J call TRBJ2-1; 8 bases match TRBD1. The length of the CDR3 is 17 residues. With 0 bases clipped from V and 0 bases from J, the junction kept 4 bases outside the gene matches. The V gene's germline CDR1 is MNHNS and CDR2 SASEGT. The CDR3 spells CASSEAGTGHSYNEQFF. In DNA form, the CDR3 reads TGTGCCAGCAGTGAAGCGGGGACAGGCCACTCCTACAATGAGCAGTTCTTC.

This clonotype was observed once. The chain uses TRBV29-1 and TRBJ2-1; 8 bases map to TRBD1. The germline V gene encodes CDR1 SQVTM and CDR2 ANQGSEA. Unmatched junction bases numbered 12, after V lost 1 base and J lost 13 bases. The CDR3 is made up of 14 amino acids. CDR3 protein: CSVEAQAGGNDQFF. The CDR3 region has the DNA TGCAGCGTTGAAGCCCAGGCAGGGGGCAACGACCAGTTCTTC.

This clonotype was seen a few times. The CDR3, as DNA: TGCGCCAGCAGCGATCCGGACAGGGGAAACACTGAAGCTTTCTTT. Its protein product is CASSDPDRGNTEAFF. The V call is TRBV5-1, the J call TRBJ1-1; TRBD1 aligns across 9 bases. CDR3 length: 15 amino acids. V lost 4 bases to trimming and J lost 2 bases; unmatched junction nucleotides: 6. The germline V gene encodes CDR1 SGHRS and CDR2 YFSETQ.

There are a few counts of this clonotype. The rearrangement uses TRBV9 and TRBJ1-6, with a possible D match to TRBD1 (6 bases). Trimming stripped 4 bases from V and 0 bases from J, with 14 bases between. CDR1 SGDLS and CDR2 YYNGEE come from the germline V gene. The CDR3 consists of 17 residues. CDR3 protein: CASSPWDIRSYNSPLHF. The CDR3 DNA reads as TGTGCCAGCAGCCCGTGGGACATACGCTCCTATAATTCACCCCTCCACTTT.

This clonotype has a handful of counts. J is TRBJ2-7 and V is TRBV9, with 8 bases matching TRBD2. V gave up 4 bases and J gave up 2 bases; unmatched junction bases: 8. Germline CDR1 reads SGDLS; CDR2 reads YYNGEE. The CDR3 is 15 amino acids. CDR3 bases: TGTGCCAGCAGCCTCGGGGGGGAGAGTACCTACGAGCAGTACTTC. Its protein is CASSLGGESTYEQYF. Based on the CDR3 plus reference TRBV9 and TRBJ2-7, the full variable domain is DSGVTQTPKHLITATGQRVTLRCSPRSGDLSVYWYQQSLDQGLQFLIQYYNGEERAKGNILERFSAQQFPDLHSELNLSSLELGDSALYFCASSLGGESTYEQYFGPGTRLTVT.

The chain has TRBV12-3 or TRBV12-4 and TRBJ2-2, with a possible D match to TRBD2 (6 bases). The CDR3 length is 14 residues. Deletions cut 3 bases from V and 4 bases from J, with 9 bases between. The CDR3: CASSFLGGTGELFF. For the CDR3, the DNA is TGTGCCAGCAGTTTTCTGGGGGGCACCGGGGAGCTGTTTTTT.

V and J are TRBV29-1 and TRBJ1-1; 9 bases map to TRBD1. Germline loops: CDR1 SQVTM, CDR2 ANQGSEA. The V and J ends lost 7 bases and 5 bases, in that order; junction bases with no gene match: 8. The CDR3 runs to 13 residues. The CDR3 sequence: CSGKTGGGTEAFF. For the CDR3, the DNA is TGCAGCGGGAAGACAGGGGGAGGAACTGAAGCTTTCTTT.

A few counts support this clonotype. The V call is TRBV7-9, the J call TRBJ1-1, with D uncertain. Germline-derived CDR1 and CDR2 are SEHNR and FQNEAQ (reference sequence). The ends were cut back, 7 bases at V and 7 bases at J, with 10 bases in the middle. This CDR3 is 11 amino acids long. The CDR3: CASNNGFEAFF. CDR3 DNA sequence: TGTGCCAGCAACAACGGATTTGAAGCTTTCTTT.

This chain uses TRBV7-9 with TRBJ2-3; 9 bases agree with TRBD2. Trimming removed 5 bases from V and 0 bases from J; junction bases left unmatched: 9. CDR1 and CDR2 (germline): SEHNR, FQNEAQ (reference sequence). There are 17 residues in the CDR3. The CDR3: CASSPVTSGASTDTQYF. The CDR3 nucleotides read TGTGCCAGCAGCCCAGTGACTAGCGGAGCTAGCACAGATACGCAGTATTTT.

This clonotype was detected only a few times. The rearrangement links TRBV4-1 to TRBJ1-5; the D is unclear. The CDR3 totals 15 residues. V was shortened by 0 bases and J by 7 bases, with 13 bases between the two germline ends. Germline V gene sequence: CDR1 MGHRA, CDR2 YSYEKL. Here the CDR3 DNA reads TGCGCCAGCAGCCAAGATCCGCGGATTTGGCAGCCCCAGCATTTT. Protein sequence: CASSQDPRIWQPQHF.

CDR3 amino acids: CSVGLVPMETQYF. The CDR3, as DNA: TGCAGCGTTGGATTGGTTCCAATGGAGACCCAGTACTTC. This chain uses TRBV29-1 with TRBJ2-5; D is ambiguous. Germline CDR1 and CDR2: SQVTM and ANQGSEA. The CDR3 is 13 amino acids. The V and J ends lost 4 bases and 5 bases respectively, with 14 bases between them.

The rearrangement links TRBV12-3 or TRBV12-4 to TRBJ2-1; maybe TRBD2 (6 bases). This CDR3 has 14 amino acids. The V and J ends lost 5 bases and 3 bases respectively, with 11 bases between them. CDR3 DNA: TGTGCCAGCAGTCCCATAGCGGTCTACAATGAGCAGTTCTTC. This codes for CASSPIAVYNEQFF.

The chain uses TRBV14 and TRBJ1-4; unclear D gene. Per germline, CDR1 SGHDN and CDR2 FVKESK. This CDR3 has 15 residues. V lost 0 bases, J lost 5 bases, and 10 bases lay in between. Written as DNA, the CDR3 is TGTGCCAGCAGCCAAGATGAGGAACTAAATGAAAAACTGTTTTTT. This gives the protein CASSQDEELNEKLFF.

This chain connects TRBV6-5 to TRBJ2-5; D gene unclear. The CDR3 length is 17 residues. Germline loops: CDR1 MNHEY, CDR2 SVGAGI. Trimming removed 0 bases at V and 2 bases at J, with 16 bases between. The CDR3 protein is CASSYSRPPSSQETQYF. The CDR3 nucleotides read TGTGCCAGCAGTTACTCGAGGCCACCGAGTTCACAAGAGACCCAGTACTTC.

This clonotype was counted only a few times. This chain links TRBV4-1 with TRBJ2-3, with 10 bases identical to TRBD2. There are 17 residues in the CDR3. Unmatched junction bases numbered 7, after V lost 4 bases and J lost 0 bases. CDR1 is MGHRA, CDR2 YSYEKL, per germline. This chain's CDR3 is CASSPAGTSVSTDTQYF. The CDR3, as DNA: TGCGCCAGCAGCCCAGCCGGGACTAGCGTTAGCACAGATACGCAGTATTTT.

The chain joins TRBV4-1 to TRBJ2-7; D is unclear. Trimming cost V 4 bases and J 6 bases, with 13 bases left between them. The germline V gene has CDR1 MGHRA and CDR2 YSYEKL. The CDR3 loop spans 13 amino acids. The CDR3 nucleotides read TGCGCCAGCAGCCTGCGGTCAGTCGGCGAGCAGTACTTC. It specifies CASSLRSVGEQYF.

This chain joins TRBV20-1 and TRBJ2-7, with TRBD2 identical over 7 bases. The trim removed 5 bases at V and 0 bases at J, leaving 4 bases unmatched. The V gene's germline CDR1 is DFQATT and CDR2 SNEGSKA (reference sequence). CDR3 length equals 13 residues. The CDR3 nucleotides are TGCAGTGCTGGAGCGGGGAACTCCTACGAGCAGTACTTC. Translation gives CSAGAGNSYEQYF.

In its sample, this clonotype was seen a few times. The chain employs TRBV10-3 and TRBJ1-2; 7 bases match TRBD1. J gave up 5 bases and V 5 bases, and 5 bases lay outside the gene matches. The CDR3 length is 13 residues. The V gene's germline CDR1 is ENHRY and CDR2 SYGVKD. CDR3 bases: TGTGCCATCAGTTGGGACAGTCGGTATGGCTACACCTTC. Translation: CAISWDSRYGYTF.

This clonotype was seen a handful of times. The gene calls are TRBV6-5 and TRBJ2-1, with 8 bases matching TRBD1. J lost 6 bases, V lost 2 bases, and 6 bases had no gene match. The CDR3 contains 15 residues. The germline V gene has CDR1 MNHEY and CDR2 SVGAGI. The CDR3 loop is CASSYDRGTGNEQFF. Written as DNA, the CDR3 is TGTGCCAGCAGTTACGACAGGGGAACAGGCAATGAGCAGTTCTTC.

This chain joins TRBV20-1 and TRBJ2-1, with 10 bases fitting TRBD2. After removal of 0 bases from V and 3 bases from J, the junction contained 2 bases not matched to a gene. Germline V gives CDR1 DFQATT, CDR2 SNEGSKA (reference sequence). This CDR3 has 15 amino acids. CDR3 in DNA: TGCAGTGCTAGAGAGGGACTAGCGAACTACAATGAGCAGTTCTTC. Translation: CSAREGLANYNEQFF.

J is TRBJ2-5 and V is TRBV20-1; 15 nucleotides align to TRBD2. CDR1 DFQATT and CDR2 SNEGSKA come from the germline V gene (reference sequence). The CDR3 sequence is 17 residues long. The J segment lost 3 bases and the V segment lost 4 bases, leaving 9 bases of the junction unmatched. CDR3 DNA sequence: TGCAGTGCTAACGCGGGACTAGCGGGAGGAGGTGAAGAGACCCAGTACTTC. It translates to CSANAGLAGGGEETQYF.

The chain uses TRBV20-1 and TRBJ2-1, with 7 bases fitting TRBD2. Looked up from germline, CDR1 is DFQATT and CDR2 is SNEGSKA (reference sequence). After removal of 7 bases from V and 6 bases from J, the junction contained 6 bases not matched to a gene. The CDR3 loop spans 12 amino acids. The CDR3 protein is CSELTSLNEQFF. The CDR3 DNA is TGCAGTGAACTGACTAGCCTCAATGAGCAGTTCTTC.

Worth noting for this clonotype: At one end, the junction sequence differs from germline, possibly due to a read error. CDR3 residues: CASSLLGVLFF. CDR3 nucleotide sequence: TGCGCCAGCAGCTTGTTAGGGGTGCTGTTTTTT. The V and J genes are TRBV5-1 and TRBJ2-2, with D perhaps TRBD1 (5 bases). Germline V gene data show CDR1 as SGHRS and CDR2 as YFSETQ. The CDR3 loop spans 11 amino acids.

The chain employs TRBV4-1 and TRBJ2-1, with D possibly TRBD1 on 5 matching bases. Trimming shortened V by 1 base and J by 8 bases, and 15 bases separated the two germline ends. The V gene's germline CDR1 is MGHRA and CDR2 YSYEKL. CDR3 length: 15 residues. In nucleotides, the CDR3 is TGCGCCAGCAGCCAAGGGCAGGGTGCGATCGATGAGCAGTTCTTC. Amino acid sequence: CASSQGQGAIDEQFF.

J is TRBJ2-7 and V is TRBV7-3; the D is unclear. CDR1 is SGHTA, CDR2 FQGTGA, per germline. V was pared by 11 bases and J by 7 bases, with 15 bases between. This CDR3 comprises 11 residues. The CDR3 DNA follows: TGTGCCTCCTCACAACGAAAGGAGCAGTACTTC. Encoded protein: CASSQRKEQYF.

The chain links TRBV7-6 to TRBJ2-7, with TRBD2 matching 7 bases. The germline V gene encodes CDR1 SGHVS and CDR2 FNYEAQ. This CDR3 contains 15 residues. V gave up 3 bases and J gave up 2 bases; unmatched junction bases: 7. In DNA form, the CDR3 reads TGTGCCAGCAGCTTGGCGGGAGATTCCGCCTACGAGCAGTACTTC. This encodes CASSLAGDSAYEQYF.

This clonotype was detected a few times. The J gene is TRBJ2-7, the V gene TRBV7-9; D gene uncertain. Trimming removed 1 base at V and 6 bases at J, with 10 bases between. This CDR3 is 13 amino acids long. The germline CDR1 and CDR2 sequences are SEHNR and FQNEAQ (reference sequence). CDR3 region: CASSLEISAEQYF. The CDR3 nucleotides read TGTGCCAGCAGCTTAGAGATCAGCGCCGAGCAGTACTTC.

This clonotype came up a few times. This chain uses TRBV11-2 with TRBJ2-7, with 8 bases matching TRBD1. The CDR3 is 16 residues long. CDR1 and CDR2 from the germline V gene are SGHAT and FQNNGV. V shed 1 base and J 2 bases; nucleotides not matched to a gene: 7. The CDR3 region has the DNA TGTGCCAGCAGCTTAGTTTCCGGGACAGGCCCCTACGAGCAGTACTTC. This translates into CASSLVSGTGPYEQYF.

V gene TRBV25-1 combines with J gene TRBJ1-1; D call uncertain. Germline V CDR1 and CDR2: MGHDK, SYGVNS. The CDR3 has 14 residues. Trimming shortened V by 7 bases and J by 0 bases, and 12 bases separated the two germline ends. The CDR3 DNA reads as TGTGCCAGCATATCGGGTACGGTGAACACTGAAGCTTTCTTT. Translating gives CASISGTVNTEAFF. Combining the CDR3 with reference TRBV25-1 and TRBJ1-1 gives the whole variable domain EADIYQTPRYLVIGTGKKITLECSQTMGHDKMYWYQQDPGMELHLIHYSYGVNSTEKGDLSSESTVSRIRTEHFPLTLESARPSHTSQYLCASISGTVNTEAFFGQGTRLTVV.

The chain couples TRBV12-3 or TRBV12-4 to TRBJ2-7, with 9 bases identical to TRBD2. The CDR3 loop spans 17 amino acids. The trim removed 3 bases at V and 0 bases at J, leaving 9 bases unmatched. This CDR3 reads CASSFALAGTPSYEQYF. CDR3 DNA: TGTGCCAGCAGTTTCGCGCTAGCGGGAACTCCCTCCTACGAGCAGTACTTC.